Sequencing of this T cell receptor (beta chain) was carried out in a study of blood T cell repertoires in COVID-19 (dated by TCRdb to 2018 to 2020). Turning to the overall study: The collaborator samples originated in the United States, Italy and Spain and spanned the acute and convalescent phases of COVID-19. The prospective study material was composed of cDNA or gDNA derived from T cells, B-cell-depleted T cells, or PBMCs. Subjects who had been exposed to COVID-19, were actively infected with it, or had recovered from it provided the deeply sampled blood TCRbeta repertoires that made up the dataset. The repertoires were released in a freely available public database meant as a resource for research on the immune response to SARS-CoV-2. The samples were drawn from two sources: the first 160 participants of the ongoing ImmuneRACE study, and 1,000 to 1,500 subjects contributed by 6 global collaborators. Sample metadata almost always included a de-identified subject ID, COVID-19 status, age in years and sex. Where available, HLA class I and class II types were obtained from metadata supplied by the sample provider rather than from assay-based typing.

TCRbeta CDR3 regions were amplified from genomic DNA using the immunoSEQ Assay, a bias-controlled multiplex PCR. Concerning the study's data processing: The number of nucleated cells in each sample was estimated by amplification of reference gene primers within the assay. Sequence reads were collapsed and filtered to measure the absolute abundance of every unique TCRbeta CDR3 rearrangement. For each sample, productive Simpson clonality was calculated by taking the square root of Simpson's diversity index across productive rearrangements. TCRdb provides this immuneACCESS table in a form limited to in-frame rearrangements. Some clones are lacking; in checked studies, under half of them reflect an unresolved V gene, and why the rest are absent is not known. V and J calls and clone size are as listed in that table; D and trimming were resolved from the DNA. Recorded for this sample are 200,000 to 250,000 clones; 70% to 90% of them occurred a single time. The ten largest clonotypes hold 9.5% to 14% of the sample.

In the case of this clone: Its antigen specificity is not known. No quality values exist for individual bases; no much larger clone is one base distant.

Participants in the prospective study were enrolled through a virtual design, were aged roughly 18 to 100 years, and lived in 24 United States geographic areas. In the prospective study, cohorts were assigned on the basis of participant-reported clinical history obtained from a screening survey and a study questionnaire. Recovered participants in ImmuneRACE Cohort 3 were defined by two consecutive negative NP/OP PCR tests, clearance by a healthcare professional, or resolution of symptoms. Mobile phlebotomists in the prospective study collected whole blood, serum and a nasopharyngeal or oropharyngeal swab from every participant. Participants in the prospective study had the option to provide additional blood draws and questionnaires over a 2-month period. Before DNA extraction, prospective study blood samples were shipped either frozen or at room temperature. What the authors observed across the whole study: Clinical and demographic metadata were provided uncurated, with the amount varying by source and participant.

Including the terminal cysteine and phenylalanine, the CDR3 comprises 12 residues. The CDR3 DNA has 36 bases and is translated from base 1. At the junction V is shortened by 3 bases and J by 3 bases, with 9 bases in between. In the germline V gene (reference sequence), CDR1 corresponds to GTSNPN and CDR2 to SVGIG. This clonotype originated in a man aged 25-45 years who had recovered from COVID-19. The sequenced sample consisted of PBMCs or T cells enriched from blood (not recorded which). The chain was built from TRBV30 and TRBJ2-7; the D gene cannot be resolved reliably. The sequenced DNA is TGTGCCTGGAGCCCTCCAGGCTACGAGCAGTACTTC. It specifies CAWSPPGYEQYF.